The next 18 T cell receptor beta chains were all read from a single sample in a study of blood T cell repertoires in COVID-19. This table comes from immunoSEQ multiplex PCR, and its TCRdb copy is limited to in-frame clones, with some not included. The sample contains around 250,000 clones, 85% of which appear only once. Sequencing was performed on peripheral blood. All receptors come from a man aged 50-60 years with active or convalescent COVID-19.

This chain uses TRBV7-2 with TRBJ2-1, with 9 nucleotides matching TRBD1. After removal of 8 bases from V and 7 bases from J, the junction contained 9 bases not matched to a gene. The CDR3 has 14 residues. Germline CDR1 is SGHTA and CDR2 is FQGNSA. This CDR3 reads CASRRTGAGNEQFF. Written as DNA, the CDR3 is TGTGCCAGCCGGAGGACAGGGGCTGGGAATGAGCAGTTCTTC.

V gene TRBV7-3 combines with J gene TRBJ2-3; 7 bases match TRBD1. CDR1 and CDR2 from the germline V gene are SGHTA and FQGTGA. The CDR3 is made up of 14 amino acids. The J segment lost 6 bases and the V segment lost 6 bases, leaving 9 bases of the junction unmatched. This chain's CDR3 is CASSTGVSTDTQYF. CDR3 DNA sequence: TGTGCCAGCAGTACAGGGGTCTCTACGGATACGCAGTATTTT. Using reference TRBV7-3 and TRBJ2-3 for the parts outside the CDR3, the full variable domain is GAGVSQTPSNKVTEKGKYVELRCDPISGHTALYWYRQSLGQGPEFLIYFQGTGAADDSGLPNDRFFAVRPEGSVSTLKIQRTERGDSAVYLCASSTGVSTDTQYFGPGTRLTVL.

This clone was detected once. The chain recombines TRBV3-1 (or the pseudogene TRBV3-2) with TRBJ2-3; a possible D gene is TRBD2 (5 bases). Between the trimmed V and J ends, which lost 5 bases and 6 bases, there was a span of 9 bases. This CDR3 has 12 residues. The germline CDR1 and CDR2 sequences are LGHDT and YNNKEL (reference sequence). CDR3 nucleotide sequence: TGTGCCAGCAGCTACACGGGGGATACGCAGTATTTT. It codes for CASSYTGDTQYF.

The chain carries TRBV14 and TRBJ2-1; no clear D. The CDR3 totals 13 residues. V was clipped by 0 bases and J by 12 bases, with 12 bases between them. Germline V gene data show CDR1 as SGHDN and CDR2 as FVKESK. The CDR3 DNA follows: TGTGCCAGCAGCCAAGAAATATCGGTCGGGCAGTTCTTC. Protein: CASSQEISVGQFF.

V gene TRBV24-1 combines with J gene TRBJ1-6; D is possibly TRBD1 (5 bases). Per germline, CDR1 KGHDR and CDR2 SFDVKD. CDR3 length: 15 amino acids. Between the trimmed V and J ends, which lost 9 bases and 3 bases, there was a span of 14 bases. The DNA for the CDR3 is TGTGCCACCCAAGCAGGGCAGATCTATAATTCACCCCTCCACTTT. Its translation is CATQAGQIYNSPLHF.

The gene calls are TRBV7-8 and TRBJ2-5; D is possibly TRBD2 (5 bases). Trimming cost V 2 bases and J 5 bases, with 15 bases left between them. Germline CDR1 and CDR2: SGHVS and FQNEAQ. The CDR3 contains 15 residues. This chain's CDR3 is CASSLLLATAETQYF. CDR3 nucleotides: TGTGCCAGCAGCTTACTTCTAGCCACCGCGGAGACCCAGTACTTC.

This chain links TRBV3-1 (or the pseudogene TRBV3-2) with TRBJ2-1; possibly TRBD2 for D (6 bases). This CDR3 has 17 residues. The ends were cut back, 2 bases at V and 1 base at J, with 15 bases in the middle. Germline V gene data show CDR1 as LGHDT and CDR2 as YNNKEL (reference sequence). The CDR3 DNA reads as TGTGCCAGCAGCCAACGACCCGGGGGAGTGTCCTACAATGAGCAGTTCTTC. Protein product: CASSQRPGGVSYNEQFF.

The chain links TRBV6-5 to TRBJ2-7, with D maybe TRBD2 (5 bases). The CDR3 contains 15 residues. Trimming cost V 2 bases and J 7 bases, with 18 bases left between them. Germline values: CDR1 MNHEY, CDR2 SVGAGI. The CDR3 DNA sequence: TGTGCCAGCAGTTACCGGCCCGGGGAGTTGCGGGAGCAGTACTTC. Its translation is CASSYRPGELREQYF.

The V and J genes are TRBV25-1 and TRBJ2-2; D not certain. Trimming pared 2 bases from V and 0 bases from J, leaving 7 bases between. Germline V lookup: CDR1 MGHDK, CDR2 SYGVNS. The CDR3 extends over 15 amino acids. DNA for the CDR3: TGTGCCAGCAGTGAAGCGACTCCGAACACCGGGGAGCTGTTTTTT. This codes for CASSEATPNTGELFF.

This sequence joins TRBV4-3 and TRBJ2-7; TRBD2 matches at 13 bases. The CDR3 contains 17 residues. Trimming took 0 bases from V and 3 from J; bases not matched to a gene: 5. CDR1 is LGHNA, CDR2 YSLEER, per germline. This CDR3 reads CASSQDGTSGANYEQYF. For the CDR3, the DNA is TGCGCCAGCAGCCAAGATGGGACTAGCGGGGCAAACTACGAGCAGTACTTC.

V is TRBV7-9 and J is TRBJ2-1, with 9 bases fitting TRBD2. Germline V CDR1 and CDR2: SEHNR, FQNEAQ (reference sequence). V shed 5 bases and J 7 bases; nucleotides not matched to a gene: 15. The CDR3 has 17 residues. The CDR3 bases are TGTGCCAGCAGCCCCGCGGGGGCGGGAGGGATAGGTAATGAGCAGTTCTTC. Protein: CASSPAGAGGIGNEQFF.

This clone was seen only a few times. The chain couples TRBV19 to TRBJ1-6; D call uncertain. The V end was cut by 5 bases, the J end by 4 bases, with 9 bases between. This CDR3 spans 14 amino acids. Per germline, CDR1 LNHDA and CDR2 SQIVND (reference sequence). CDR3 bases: TGTGCCAGTAGTGCAACGGTTTATAATTCACCCCTCCACTTT. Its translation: CASSATVYNSPLHF.

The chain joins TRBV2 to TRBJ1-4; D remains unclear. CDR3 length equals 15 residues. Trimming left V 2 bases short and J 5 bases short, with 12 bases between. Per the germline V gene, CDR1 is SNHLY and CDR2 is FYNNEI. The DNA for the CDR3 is TGTGCCAGCAGTGAATCCGGGAGGCGCAATGAAAAACTGTTTTTT. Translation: CASSESGRRNEKLFF.

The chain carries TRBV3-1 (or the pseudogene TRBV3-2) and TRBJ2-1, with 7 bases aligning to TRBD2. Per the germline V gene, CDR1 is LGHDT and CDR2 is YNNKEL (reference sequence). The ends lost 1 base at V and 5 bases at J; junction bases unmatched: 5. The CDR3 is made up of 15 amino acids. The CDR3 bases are TGTGCCAGCAGCCAAGCTCCTAGCGGAAACAATGAGCAGTTCTTC. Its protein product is CASSQAPSGNNEQFF.

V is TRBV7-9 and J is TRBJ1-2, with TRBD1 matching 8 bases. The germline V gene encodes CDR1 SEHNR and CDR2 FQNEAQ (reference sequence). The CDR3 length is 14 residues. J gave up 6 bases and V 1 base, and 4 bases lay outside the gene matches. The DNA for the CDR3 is TGTGCCAGCAGCTTAGAGGGGACAGGAGATGGCTACACCTTC. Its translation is CASSLEGTGDGYTF.

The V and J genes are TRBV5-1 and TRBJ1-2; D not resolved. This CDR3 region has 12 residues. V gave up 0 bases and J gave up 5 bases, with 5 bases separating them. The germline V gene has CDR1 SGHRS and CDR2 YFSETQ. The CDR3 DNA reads TGCGCCAGCAGCTTGGGAGGTTATGGCTACACCTTC. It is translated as CASSLGGYGYTF.

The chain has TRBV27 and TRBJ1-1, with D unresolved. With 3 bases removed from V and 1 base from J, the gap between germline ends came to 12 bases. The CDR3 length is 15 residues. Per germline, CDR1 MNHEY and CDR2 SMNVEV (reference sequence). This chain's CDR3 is CASSLGAPTNTEAFF. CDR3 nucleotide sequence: TGTGCCAGCAGTTTGGGAGCCCCCACGAACACTGAAGCTTTCTTT.

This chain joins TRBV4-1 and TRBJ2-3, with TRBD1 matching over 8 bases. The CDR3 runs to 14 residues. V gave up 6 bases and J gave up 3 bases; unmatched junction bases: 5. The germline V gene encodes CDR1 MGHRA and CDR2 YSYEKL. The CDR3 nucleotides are TGCGCCAGCAGTTTGGACAGGGAGACAGATACGCAGTATTTT. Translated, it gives CASSLDRETDTQYF.